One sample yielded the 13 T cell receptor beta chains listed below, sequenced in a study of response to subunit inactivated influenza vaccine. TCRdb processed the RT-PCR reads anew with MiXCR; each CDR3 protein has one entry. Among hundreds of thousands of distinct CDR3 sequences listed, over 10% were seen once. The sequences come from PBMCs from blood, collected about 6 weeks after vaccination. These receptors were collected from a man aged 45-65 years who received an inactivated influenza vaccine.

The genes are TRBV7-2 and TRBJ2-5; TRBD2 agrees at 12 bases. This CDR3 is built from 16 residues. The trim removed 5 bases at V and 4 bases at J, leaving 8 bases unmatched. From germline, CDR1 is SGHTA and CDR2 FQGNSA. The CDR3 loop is CASSKSPGLAGETQYF. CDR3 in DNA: TGTGCCAGCAGCAAAAGCCCGGGACTAGCGGGAGAGACCCAGTACTTC. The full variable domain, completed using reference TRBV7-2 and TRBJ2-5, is GAGVSQSPSNKVTEKGKDVELRCDPISGHTALYWYRQSLGQGLEFLIYFQGNSAPDKSGLPSDRFSAERTGGSVSTLTIQRTQQEDSAVYLCASSKSPGLAGETQYFGPGTRLLVL.

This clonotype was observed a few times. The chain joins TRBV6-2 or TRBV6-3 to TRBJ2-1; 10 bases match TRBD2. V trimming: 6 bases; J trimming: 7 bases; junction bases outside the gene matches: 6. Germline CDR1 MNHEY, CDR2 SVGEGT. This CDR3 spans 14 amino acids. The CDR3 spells CASRASGSLNEQFF. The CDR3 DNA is TGTGCCAGCAGGGCTAGCGGGAGTTTGAATGAGCAGTTCTTC.

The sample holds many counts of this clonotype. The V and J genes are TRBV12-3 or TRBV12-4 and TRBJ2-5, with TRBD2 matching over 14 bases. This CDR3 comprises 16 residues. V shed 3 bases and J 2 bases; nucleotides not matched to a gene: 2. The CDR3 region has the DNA TGTGCCAGCAGTTTGACTAGCGGGGGGGGACAAGAGACCCAGTACTTC. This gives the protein CASSLTSGGGQETQYF.

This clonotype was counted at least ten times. CDR3 in DNA: TGCAGTGCCGGGACGCTGGGGGTTTACGAGCAGTACTTC. Protein: CSAGTLGVYEQYF. The chain employs TRBV20-1 and TRBJ2-7, with D perhaps given as TRBD1 or TRBD2 (5 bases each). Per the germline V gene, CDR1 is DFQATT and CDR2 is SNEGSKA (reference sequence). The CDR3 totals 13 residues. V was trimmed by 6 bases and J by 4 bases, leaving 16 bases between them.

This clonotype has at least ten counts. CDR3 bases: TGCAGTCCTCGGGGGACAGGGGGCTACAATGAGCAGTTCTTC. It yields the protein CSPRGTGGYNEQFF. The genes are TRBV20-1 and TRBJ2-1; 11 bases line up with TRBD1. This CDR3 has 14 amino acids. Germline values: CDR1 DFQATT, CDR2 SNEGSKA (reference sequence). The ends lost 8 bases at V and 3 bases at J; junction bases unmatched: 6.

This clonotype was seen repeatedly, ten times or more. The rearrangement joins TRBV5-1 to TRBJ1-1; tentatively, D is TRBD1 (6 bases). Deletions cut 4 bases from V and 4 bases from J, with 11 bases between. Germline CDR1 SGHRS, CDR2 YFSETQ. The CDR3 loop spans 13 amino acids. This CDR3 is CASSPLRGTEAFF. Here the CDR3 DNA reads TGCGCCAGCAGCCCTCTCAGGGGCACTGAAGCTTTCTTT. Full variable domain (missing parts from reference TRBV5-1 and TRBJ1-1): KAGVTQTPRYLIKTRGQQVTLSCSPISGHRSVSWYQQTPGQGLQFLFEYFSETQRNKGNFPGRFSGRQFSNSRSEMNVSTLELGDSALYLCASSPLRGTEAFFGQGTRLTVV.

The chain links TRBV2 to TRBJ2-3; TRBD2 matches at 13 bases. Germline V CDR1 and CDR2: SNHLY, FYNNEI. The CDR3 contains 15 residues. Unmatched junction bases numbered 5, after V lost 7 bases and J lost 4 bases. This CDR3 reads CASITSGGASDTQYF. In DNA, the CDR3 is TGTGCCAGCATTACTAGCGGGGGGGCCTCAGATACGCAGTATTTT.

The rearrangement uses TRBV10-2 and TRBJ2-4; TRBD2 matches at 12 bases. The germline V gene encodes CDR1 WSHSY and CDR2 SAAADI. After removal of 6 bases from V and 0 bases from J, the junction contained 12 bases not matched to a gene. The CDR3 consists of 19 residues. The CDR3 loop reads CASRPGLAGIYLAKNIQYF. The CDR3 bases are TGCGCCAGCAGACCAGGACTAGCGGGAATCTATTTAGCCAAAAACATTCAGTACTTC.

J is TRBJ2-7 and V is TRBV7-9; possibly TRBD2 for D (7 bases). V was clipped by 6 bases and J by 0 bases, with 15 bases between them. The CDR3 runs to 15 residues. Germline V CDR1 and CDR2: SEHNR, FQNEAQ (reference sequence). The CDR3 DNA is TGTGCCAGCAGTCGAGGGGGGGGACTCTCCTACGAGCAGTACTTC. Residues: CASSRGGGLSYEQYF. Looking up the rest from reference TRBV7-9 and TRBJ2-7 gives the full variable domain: DTGVSQNPRHKITKRGQNVTFRCDPISEHNRLYWYRQTLGQGPEFLTYFQNEAQLEKSRLLSDRFSAERPKGSFSTLEIQRTEQGDSAMYLCASSRGGGLSYEQYFGPGTRLTVT.

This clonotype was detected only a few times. The CDR3 is CASSAYRGRSETQYF. The CDR3 bases are TGTGCCAGCAGTGCATACAGGGGGCGTTCGGAGACCCAGTACTTC. V and J are TRBV27 and TRBJ2-5; 9 nucleotides line up with TRBD1. The CDR3 sequence is 15 residues long. The junction had 9 bases not matched to a gene; V was cut back by 5 bases and J by 5 bases. The germline CDR1 and CDR2 sequences are MNHEY and SMNVEV (reference sequence).

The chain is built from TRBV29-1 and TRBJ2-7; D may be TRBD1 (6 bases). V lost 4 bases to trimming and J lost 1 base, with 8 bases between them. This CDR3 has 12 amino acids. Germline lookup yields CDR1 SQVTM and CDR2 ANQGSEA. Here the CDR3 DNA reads TGCAGCGTTGGTGGACAGTCCTACGAGCAGTACTTC. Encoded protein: CSVGGQSYEQYF.

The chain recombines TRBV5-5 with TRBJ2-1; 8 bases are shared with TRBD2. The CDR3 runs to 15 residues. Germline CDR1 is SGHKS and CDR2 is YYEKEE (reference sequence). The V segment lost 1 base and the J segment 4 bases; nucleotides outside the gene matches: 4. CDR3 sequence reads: CASSLTTSAYNEQFF. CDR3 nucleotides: TGTGCCAGCAGCTTGACGACTAGCGCTTACAATGAGCAGTTCTTC.

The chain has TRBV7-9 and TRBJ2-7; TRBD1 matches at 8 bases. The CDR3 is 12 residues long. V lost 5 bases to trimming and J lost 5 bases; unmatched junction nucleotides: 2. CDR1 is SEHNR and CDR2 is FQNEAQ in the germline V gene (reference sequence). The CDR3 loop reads CASSQQGDEQYF. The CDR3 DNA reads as TGTGCCAGCAGCCAACAGGGGGACGAGCAGTACTTC.